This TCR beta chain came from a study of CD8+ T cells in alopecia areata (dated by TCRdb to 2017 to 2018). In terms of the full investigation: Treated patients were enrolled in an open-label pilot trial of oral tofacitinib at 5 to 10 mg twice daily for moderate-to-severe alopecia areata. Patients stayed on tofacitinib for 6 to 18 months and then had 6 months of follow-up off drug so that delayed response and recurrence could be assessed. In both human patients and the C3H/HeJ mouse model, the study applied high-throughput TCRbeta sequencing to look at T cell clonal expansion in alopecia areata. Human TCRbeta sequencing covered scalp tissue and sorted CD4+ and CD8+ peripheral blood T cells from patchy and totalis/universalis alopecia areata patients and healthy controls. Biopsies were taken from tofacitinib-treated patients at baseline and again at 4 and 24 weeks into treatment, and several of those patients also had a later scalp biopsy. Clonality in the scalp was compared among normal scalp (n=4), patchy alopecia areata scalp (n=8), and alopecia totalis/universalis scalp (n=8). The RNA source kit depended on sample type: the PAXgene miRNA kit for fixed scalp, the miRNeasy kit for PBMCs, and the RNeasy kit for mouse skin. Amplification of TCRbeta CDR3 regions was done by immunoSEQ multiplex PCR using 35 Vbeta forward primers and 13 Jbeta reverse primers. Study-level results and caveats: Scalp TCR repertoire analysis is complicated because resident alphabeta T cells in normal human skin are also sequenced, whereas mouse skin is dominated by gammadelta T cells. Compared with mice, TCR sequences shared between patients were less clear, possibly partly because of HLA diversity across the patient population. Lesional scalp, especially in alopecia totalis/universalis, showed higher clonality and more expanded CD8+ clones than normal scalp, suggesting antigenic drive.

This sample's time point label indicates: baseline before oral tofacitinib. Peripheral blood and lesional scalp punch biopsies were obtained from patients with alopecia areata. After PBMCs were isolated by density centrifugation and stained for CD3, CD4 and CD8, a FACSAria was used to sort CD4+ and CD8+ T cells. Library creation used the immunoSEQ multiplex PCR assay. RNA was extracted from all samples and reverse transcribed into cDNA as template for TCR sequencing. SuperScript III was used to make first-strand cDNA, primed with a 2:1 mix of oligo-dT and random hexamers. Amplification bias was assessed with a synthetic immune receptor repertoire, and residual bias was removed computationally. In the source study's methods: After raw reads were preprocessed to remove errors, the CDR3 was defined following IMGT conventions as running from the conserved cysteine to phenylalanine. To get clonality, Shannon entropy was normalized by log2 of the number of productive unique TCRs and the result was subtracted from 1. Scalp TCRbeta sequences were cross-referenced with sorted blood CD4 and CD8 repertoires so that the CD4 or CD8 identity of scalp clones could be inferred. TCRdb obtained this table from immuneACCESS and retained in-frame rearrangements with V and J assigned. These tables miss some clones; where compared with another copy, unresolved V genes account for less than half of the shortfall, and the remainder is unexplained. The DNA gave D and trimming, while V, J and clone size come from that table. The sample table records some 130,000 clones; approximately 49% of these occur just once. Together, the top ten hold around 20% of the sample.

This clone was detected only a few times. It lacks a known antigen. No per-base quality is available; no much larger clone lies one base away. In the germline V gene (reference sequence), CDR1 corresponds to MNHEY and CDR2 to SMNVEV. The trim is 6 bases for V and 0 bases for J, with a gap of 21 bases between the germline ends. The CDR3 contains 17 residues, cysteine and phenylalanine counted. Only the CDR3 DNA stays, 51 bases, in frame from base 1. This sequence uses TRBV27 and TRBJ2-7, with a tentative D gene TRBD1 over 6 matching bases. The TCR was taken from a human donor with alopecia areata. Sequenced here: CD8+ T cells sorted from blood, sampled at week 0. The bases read TGTGCCAGCAGCGCGAGAACCGGGACATTGAGCTCCTACGAGCAGTACTTC. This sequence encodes CASSARTGTLSSYEQYF.